Below, 10 T cell receptor beta chains from the same sample are listed, as sequenced in a study of monozygotic twins with inflammatory bowel disease. No DNA is given; TCRdb re-called the 5' RACE reads and lists each CDR3 protein once. This listing includes 140,000 to 150,000 distinct CDR3 sequences. Input material: blood. The receptor source for this set is a human donor with ulcerative colitis or Crohn's disease, or a healthy co-twin of an affected twin (not recorded which).

The chain joins TRBV12-3 or TRBV12-4 to TRBJ2-7; checking the TCRdb D call of TRBD2 is not possible without DNA. The CDR3 extends over 15 amino acids. This chain's CDR3 is CASSLAGGANYEQYF.

J is TRBJ1-1 and V is TRBV29-1. This CDR3 is 13 amino acids long. Germline V gene lookup returns CDR1 SQVTM and CDR2 ANQGSEA. The CDR3 here is CRVEDQGNTEAFF.

The gene calls are TRBV5-6 and TRBJ2-3; TCRdb outputs TRBD2, but without DNA this stays unchecked. Germline V gene data show CDR1 as SGHDT and CDR2 as YYEEEE. The length of the CDR3 is 15 residues. CDR3 amino acids: CASSQLAASTDTQYF.

The chain carries TRBV19 and TRBJ2-1. Germline CDR1 LNHDA, CDR2 SQIVND (reference sequence). This CDR3 is built from 16 residues. CDR3 sequence: CASSTPIHRIYNEQFF.

The chain's CDR3 is CASSSPGDEQYF. The chain has TRBV28 and TRBJ2-7; TCRdb lists TRBD1, though no DNA is available to test this call. Germline V gene sequence: CDR1 MDHEN, CDR2 SYDVKM. The CDR3 covers 12 residues.

The chain employs TRBV20-1 and TRBJ2-1. CDR1 is DFQATT, CDR2 SNEGSKA, per germline (reference sequence). The CDR3 consists of 14 residues. CDR3 loop: CSAKAGSSYNEQFF.

V and J are TRBV7-3 and TRBJ2-2. Germline V gene lookup returns CDR1 SGHTA and CDR2 FQGTGA. This CDR3 contains 13 residues. The chain's CDR3 is CASNLPDTGELFF.

The gene calls are TRBV14 and TRBJ1-6. Looked up from germline, CDR1 is SGHDN and CDR2 is FVKESK. CDR3 length: 14 amino acids. The CDR3 protein is CASSQGSYNSPLHF.

The V call is TRBV5-1, the J call TRBJ2-5. Germline V gives CDR1 SGHRS, CDR2 YFSETQ. The CDR3 contains 14 residues. This CDR3 reads CASSLFGSEETQYF.

The CDR3 is CASNSYRGNGELFF. This sequence joins TRBV7-2 and TRBJ2-2; there is no DNA to check the TCRdb D call of TRBD1. The CDR3 contains 14 residues. Germline lookup yields CDR1 SGHTA and CDR2 FQGNSA.